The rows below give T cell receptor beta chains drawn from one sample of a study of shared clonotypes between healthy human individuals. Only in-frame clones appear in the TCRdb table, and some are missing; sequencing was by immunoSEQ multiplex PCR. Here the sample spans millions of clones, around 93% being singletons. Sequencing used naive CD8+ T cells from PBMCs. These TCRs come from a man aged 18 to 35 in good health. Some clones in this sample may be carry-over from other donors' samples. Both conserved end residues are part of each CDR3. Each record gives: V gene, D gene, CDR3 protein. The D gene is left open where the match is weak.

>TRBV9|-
CASSVEPSYEQYF
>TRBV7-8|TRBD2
CASSLGTRTNEQYF
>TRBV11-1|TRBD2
CASSYTGTSGRGTDTQYF
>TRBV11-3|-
CASSPMGGSYEQYF
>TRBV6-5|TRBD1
CASSAGQGLNSPLHF
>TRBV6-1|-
CASSHTGINQPQHF
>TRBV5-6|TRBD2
CASSPGGGTYEQYF
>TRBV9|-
CASSADRRGTEAFF
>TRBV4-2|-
CASSQDRATYEQYF
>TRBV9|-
CASSVSGRDTEAFF
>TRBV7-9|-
CASSLAGTDSGNTIYF
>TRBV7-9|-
CASSHSQLNTEAFF
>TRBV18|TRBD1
CASSQDRGAATGELFF
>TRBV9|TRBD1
CASSRGQGGTEAFF
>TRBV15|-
CATSWGGTIYF
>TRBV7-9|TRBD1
CASSPRTGNYNEQFF
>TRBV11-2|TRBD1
CASSSPQGAWDEQFF
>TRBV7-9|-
CASSLVIWDTDTDTQYF
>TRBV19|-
CASSTTLTPYEQYF
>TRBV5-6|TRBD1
CASSLGTGYFGVLTF
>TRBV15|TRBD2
CATSRDRMGRGGEQYF